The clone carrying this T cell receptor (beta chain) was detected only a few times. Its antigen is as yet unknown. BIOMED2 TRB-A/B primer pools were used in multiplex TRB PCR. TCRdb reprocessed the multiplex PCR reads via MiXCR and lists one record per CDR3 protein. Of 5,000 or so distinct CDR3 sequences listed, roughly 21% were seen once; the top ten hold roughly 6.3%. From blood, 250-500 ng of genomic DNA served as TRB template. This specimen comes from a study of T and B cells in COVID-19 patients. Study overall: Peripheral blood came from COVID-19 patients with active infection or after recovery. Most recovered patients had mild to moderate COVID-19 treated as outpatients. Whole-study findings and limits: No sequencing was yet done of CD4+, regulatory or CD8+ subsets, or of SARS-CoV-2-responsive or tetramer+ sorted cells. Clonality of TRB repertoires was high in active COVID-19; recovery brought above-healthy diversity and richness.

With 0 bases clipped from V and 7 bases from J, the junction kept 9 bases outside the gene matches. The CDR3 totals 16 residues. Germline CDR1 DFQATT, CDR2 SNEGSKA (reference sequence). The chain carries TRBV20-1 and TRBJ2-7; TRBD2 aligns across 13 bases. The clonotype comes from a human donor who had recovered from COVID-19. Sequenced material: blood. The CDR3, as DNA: TGCAGTGCTAGAGATGATTCGGGACTAGCGGGGTGGGAGCAGTACTTC. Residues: CSARDDSGLAGWEQYF.